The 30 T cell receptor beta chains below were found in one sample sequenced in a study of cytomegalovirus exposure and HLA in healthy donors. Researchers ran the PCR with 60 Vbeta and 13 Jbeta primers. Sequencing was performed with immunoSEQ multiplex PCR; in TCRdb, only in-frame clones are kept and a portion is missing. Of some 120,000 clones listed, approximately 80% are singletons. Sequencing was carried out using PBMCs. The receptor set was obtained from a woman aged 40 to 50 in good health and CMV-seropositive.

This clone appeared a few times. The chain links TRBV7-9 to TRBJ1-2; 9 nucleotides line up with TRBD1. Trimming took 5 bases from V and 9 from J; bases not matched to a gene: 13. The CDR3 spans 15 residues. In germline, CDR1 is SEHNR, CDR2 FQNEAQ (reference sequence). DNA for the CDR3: TGTGCCAGCAGCGGGGGGACAGGGAACCAGGAGAGCTACACCTTC. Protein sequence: CASSGGTGNQESYTF.

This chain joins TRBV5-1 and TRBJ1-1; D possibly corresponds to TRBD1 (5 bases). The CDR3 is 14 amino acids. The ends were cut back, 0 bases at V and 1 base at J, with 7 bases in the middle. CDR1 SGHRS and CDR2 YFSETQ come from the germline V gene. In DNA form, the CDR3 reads TGCGCCAGCAGCTTGGAGGGGCGGAACACTGAAGCTTTCTTT. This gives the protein CASSLEGRNTEAFF.

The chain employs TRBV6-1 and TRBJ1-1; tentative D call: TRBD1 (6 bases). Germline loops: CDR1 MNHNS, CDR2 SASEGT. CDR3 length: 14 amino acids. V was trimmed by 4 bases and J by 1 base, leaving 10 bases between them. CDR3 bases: TGTGCCAGCAGTGGGGGGGGCCGGAACACTGAAGCTTTCTTT. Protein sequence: CASSGGGRNTEAFF.

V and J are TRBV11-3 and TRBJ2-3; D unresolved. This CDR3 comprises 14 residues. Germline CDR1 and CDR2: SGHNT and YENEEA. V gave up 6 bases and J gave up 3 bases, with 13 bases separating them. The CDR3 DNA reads TGTGCCAGCAGTACGCTGAGGAATACAGATACGCAGTATTTT. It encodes CASSTLRNTDTQYF.

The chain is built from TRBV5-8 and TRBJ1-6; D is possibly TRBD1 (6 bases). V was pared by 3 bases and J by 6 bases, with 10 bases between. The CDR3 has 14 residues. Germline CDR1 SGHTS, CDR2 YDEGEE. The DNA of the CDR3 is TGTGCCAGCAGCTGGACAGTTATTAATTCACCCCTCCACTTT. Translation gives CASSWTVINSPLHF.

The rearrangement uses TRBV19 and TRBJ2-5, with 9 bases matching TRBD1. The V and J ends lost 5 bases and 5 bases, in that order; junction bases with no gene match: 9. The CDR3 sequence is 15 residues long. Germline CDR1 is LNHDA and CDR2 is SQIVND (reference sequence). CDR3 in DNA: TGTGCCAGTAGTCGGGACAGGGACGGAGGGGAGACCCAGTACTTC. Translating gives CASSRDRDGGETQYF.

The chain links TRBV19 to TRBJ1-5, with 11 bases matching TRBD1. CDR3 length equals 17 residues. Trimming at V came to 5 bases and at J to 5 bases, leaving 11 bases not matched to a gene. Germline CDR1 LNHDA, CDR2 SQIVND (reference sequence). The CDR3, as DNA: TGTGCCAGTAGTCCGGACCTGAGGACAGGGGGCTATCAGCCCCAGCATTTT. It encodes CASSPDLRTGGYQPQHF.

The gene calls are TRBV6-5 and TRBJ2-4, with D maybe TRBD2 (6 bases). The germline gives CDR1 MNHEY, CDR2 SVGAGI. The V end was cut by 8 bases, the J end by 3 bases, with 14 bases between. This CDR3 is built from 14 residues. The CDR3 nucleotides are TGTGCCAGCGCACAGACAGCGGGCAAAAACATTCAGTACTTC. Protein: CASAQTAGKNIQYF.

The CDR3 bases are TGTGCCAGCAGCTCCCGACACAGACTATCCTACAATGAGCAGTTCTTC. This sequence encodes CASSSRHRLSYNEQFF. The chain links TRBV7-9 to TRBJ2-1; a possible D gene is TRBD2 (5 bases). Trimming took off 4 bases at V and 1 base at J, with 14 bases between the two ends. This CDR3 region has 16 residues. Per the germline V gene, CDR1 is SEHNR and CDR2 is FQNEAQ (reference sequence).

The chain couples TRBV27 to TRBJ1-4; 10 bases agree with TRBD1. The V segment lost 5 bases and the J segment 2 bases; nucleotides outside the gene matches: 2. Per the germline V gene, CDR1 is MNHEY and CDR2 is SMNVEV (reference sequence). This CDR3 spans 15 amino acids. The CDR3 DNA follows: TGTGCCAGCAGTCCGACAGGGGGCACTAATGAAAAACTGTTTTTT. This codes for CASSPTGGTNEKLFF. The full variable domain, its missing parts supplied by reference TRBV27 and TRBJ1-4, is EAQVTQNPRYLITVTGKKLTVTCSQNMNHEYMSWYRQDPGLGLRQIYYSMNVEVTDKGDVPEGYKVSRKEKRNFPLILESPSPNQTSLYFCASSPTGGTNEKLFFGSGTQLSVL.

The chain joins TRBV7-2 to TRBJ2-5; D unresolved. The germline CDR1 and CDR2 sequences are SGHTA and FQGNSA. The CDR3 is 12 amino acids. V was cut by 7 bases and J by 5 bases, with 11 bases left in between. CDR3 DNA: TGTGCCAGCACACTAACCGGGGAGACCCAGTACTTC. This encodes CASTLTGETQYF.

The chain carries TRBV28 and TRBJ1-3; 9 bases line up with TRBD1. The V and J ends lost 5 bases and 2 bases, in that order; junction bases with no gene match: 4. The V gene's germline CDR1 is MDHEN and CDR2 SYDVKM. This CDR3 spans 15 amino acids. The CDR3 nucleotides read TGTGCCAGCAGTAACTACAGGGGGCCTGGAAACACCATATATTTT. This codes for CASSNYRGPGNTIYF. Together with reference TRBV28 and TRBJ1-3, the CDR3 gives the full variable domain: DVKVTQSSRYLVKRTGEKVFLECVQDMDHENMFWYRQDPGLGLRLIYFSYDVKMKEKGDIPEGYSVSREKKERFSLILESASTNQTSMYLCASSNYRGPGNTIYFGEGSWLTVV.

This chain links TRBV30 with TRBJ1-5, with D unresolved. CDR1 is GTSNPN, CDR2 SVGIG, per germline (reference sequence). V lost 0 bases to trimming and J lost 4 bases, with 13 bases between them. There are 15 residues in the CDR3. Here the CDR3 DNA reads TGTGCCTGGAGTGTACAAGGGAGTGCGAATCAGCCCCAGCATTTT. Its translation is CAWSVQGSANQPQHF.

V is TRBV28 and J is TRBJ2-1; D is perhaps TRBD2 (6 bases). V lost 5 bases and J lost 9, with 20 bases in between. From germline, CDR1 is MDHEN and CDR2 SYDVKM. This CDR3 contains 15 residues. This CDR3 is CASSHRDSRLGEQFF. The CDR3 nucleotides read TGTGCCAGCAGTCACCGGGACTCCCGGCTGGGTGAGCAGTTCTTC.

The CDR3 nucleotides read TGCAGCGTTCTGGCCGTTTCCTACGAGCAGTACTTC. This encodes CSVLAVSYEQYF. The chain joins TRBV29-1 to TRBJ2-7; no clear D gene. From germline, CDR1 is SQVTM and CDR2 ANQGSEA. The V gene lost 5 bases and the J gene lost 1 base, with 9 bases spanning the gap. There are 12 residues in the CDR3.

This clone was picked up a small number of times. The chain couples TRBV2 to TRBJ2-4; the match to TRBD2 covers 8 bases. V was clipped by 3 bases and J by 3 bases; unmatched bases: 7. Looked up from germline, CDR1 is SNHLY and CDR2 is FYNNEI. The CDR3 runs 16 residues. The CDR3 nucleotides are TGTGCCAGCAGTGACTCCAGCGGGAGTTACAAAAACATTCAGTACTTC. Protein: CASSDSSGSYKNIQYF.

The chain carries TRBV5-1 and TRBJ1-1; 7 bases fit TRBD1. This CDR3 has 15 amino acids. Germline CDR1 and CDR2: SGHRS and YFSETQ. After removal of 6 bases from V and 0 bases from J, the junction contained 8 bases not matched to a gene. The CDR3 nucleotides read TGCGCCAGCACCATACAAGGGGGCCTGAACACTGAAGCTTTCTTT. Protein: CASTIQGGLNTEAFF.

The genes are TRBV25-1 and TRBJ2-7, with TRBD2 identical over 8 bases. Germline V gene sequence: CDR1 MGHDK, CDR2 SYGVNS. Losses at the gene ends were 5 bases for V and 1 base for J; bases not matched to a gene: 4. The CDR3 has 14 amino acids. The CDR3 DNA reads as TGTGCCAGCAGTACTCCGGGAGGGTCCTACGAGCAGTACTTC. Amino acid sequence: CASSTPGGSYEQYF.

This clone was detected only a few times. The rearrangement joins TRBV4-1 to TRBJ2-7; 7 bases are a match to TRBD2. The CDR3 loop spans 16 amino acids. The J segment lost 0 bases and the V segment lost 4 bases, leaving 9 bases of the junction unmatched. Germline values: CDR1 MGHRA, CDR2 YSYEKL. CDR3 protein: CASSPGVAGISYEQYF. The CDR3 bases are TGCGCCAGCAGCCCCGGGGTAGCGGGCATCTCCTACGAGCAGTACTTC.

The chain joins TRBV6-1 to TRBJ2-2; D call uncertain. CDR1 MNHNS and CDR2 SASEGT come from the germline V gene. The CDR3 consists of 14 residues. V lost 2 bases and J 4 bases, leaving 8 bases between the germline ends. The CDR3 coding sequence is TGTGCCAGCAGTGAACCAAGCCCCACCGGGGAGCTGTTTTTT. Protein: CASSEPSPTGELFF.

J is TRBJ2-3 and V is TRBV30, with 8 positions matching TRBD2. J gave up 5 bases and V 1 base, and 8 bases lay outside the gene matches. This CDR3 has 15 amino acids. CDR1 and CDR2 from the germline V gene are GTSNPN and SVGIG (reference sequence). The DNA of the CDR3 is TGTGCCTGGAGTGGTCTGTCGGGAGGGCGAGATACGCAGTATTTT. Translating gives CAWSGLSGGRDTQYF.

For the CDR3, the DNA is TGTGCCAGTAGTATACAGGGTGGTGGGAACATTCAGTACTTC. Encoded protein: CASSIQGGGNIQYF. The chain links TRBV19 to TRBJ2-4; weak D call: TRBD1 (5 bases). CDR3 length equals 14 residues. Germline V gene sequence: CDR1 LNHDA, CDR2 SQIVND (reference sequence). V was clipped by 2 bases and J by 7 bases, with 12 bases between them.

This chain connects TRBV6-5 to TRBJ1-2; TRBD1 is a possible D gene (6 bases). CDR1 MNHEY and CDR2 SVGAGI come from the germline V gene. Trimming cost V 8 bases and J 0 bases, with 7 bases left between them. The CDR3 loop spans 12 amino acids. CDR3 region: CASRTANYGYTF. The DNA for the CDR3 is TGTGCCAGCCGGACAGCTAACTATGGCTACACCTTC.

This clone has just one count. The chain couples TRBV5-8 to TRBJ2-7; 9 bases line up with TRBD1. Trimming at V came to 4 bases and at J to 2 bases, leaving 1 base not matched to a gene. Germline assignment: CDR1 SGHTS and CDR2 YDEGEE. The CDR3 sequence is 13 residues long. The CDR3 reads CASSRTGAYEQYF. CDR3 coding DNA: TGTGCCAGCAGCCGGACAGGGGCCTACGAGCAGTACTTC.

CDR3 nucleotide sequence: TGTGCCAGCAGCTTAGTCGGGACAGGGGCCTACGAGCAGTACTTC. Residues: CASSLVGTGAYEQYF. The rearrangement links TRBV7-8 to TRBJ2-7; TRBD1 agrees at 10 bases. Germline V CDR1 and CDR2: SGHVS, FQNEAQ. The CDR3 is made up of 15 amino acids. V dropped 1 base and J dropped 2; count of bases not matched to a gene: 2.

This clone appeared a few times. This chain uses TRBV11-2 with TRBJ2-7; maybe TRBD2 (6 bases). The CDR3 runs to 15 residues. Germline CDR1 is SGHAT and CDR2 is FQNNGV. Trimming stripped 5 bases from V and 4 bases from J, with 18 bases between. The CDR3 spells CASSKRLEPDYEQYF. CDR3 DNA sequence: TGTGCCAGCAGCAAAAGACTAGAACCAGATTACGAGCAGTACTTC.

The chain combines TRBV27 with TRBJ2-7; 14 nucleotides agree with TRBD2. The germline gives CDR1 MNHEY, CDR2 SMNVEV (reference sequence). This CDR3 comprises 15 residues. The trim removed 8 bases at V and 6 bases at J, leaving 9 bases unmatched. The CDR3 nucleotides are TGTGCCAGCGCACCGGGACTAGCGGGAGAGGGCGAGCAGTACTTC. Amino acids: CASAPGLAGEGEQYF.

CDR3 protein: CASSPEPWGQGAFTEAFF. In DNA, the CDR3 is TGTGCCAGCAGCCCGGAACCTTGGGGACAGGGGGCATTCACTGAAGCTTTCTTT. This rearrangement joins TRBV9 to TRBJ1-1; 12 positions agree with TRBD1. Germline V CDR1 and CDR2: SGDLS, YYNGEE. Trimming removed 4 bases from V and 4 bases from J; junction bases left unmatched: 14. The CDR3 extends over 18 amino acids.

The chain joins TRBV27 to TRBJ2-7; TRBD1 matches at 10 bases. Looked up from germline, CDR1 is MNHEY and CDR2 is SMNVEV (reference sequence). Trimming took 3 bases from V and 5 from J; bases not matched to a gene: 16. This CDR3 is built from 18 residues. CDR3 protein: CASSLSRDRGKPTHEQYF. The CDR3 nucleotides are TGTGCCAGCAGTTTGTCCCGGGACAGGGGAAAGCCAACCCACGAGCAGTACTTC.

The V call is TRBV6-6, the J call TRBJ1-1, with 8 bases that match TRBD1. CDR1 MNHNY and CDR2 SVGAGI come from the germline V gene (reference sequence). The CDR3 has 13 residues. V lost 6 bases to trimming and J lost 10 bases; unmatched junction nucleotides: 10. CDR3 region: CASSSGQGRGAFF. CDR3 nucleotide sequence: TGTGCCAGCAGCTCCGGACAGGGTAGAGGAGCTTTCTTT.